Each of the 18 T cell receptor beta chains below was sequenced from the same sample in a study of blood T cell repertoires in COVID-19. Generated by immunoSEQ multiplex PCR, the TCRdb table keeps only in-frame clones and is missing some. The sample shows 80,000 or so clones, around 88% of them seen only once. The sequenced sample consisted of peripheral blood. Receptor source: a human donor in a cohort sampled during active COVID-19.

This clone was detected only once. The chain recombines TRBV5-1 with TRBJ2-7; 9 bases map to TRBD2. CDR3 length: 15 amino acids. The trim removed 3 bases at V and 6 bases at J, leaving 10 bases unmatched. The germline CDR1 and CDR2 sequences are SGHRS and YFSETQ. The CDR3 sequence is CASSSSGGSPREQYF. In DNA form, the CDR3 reads TGCGCCAGCAGCTCAAGCGGGGGGTCCCCGCGCGAGCAGTACTTC. Drawing the rest from reference TRBV5-1 and TRBJ2-7, the complete variable domain is KAGVTQTPRYLIKTRGQQVTLSCSPISGHRSVSWYQQTPGQGLQFLFEYFSETQRNKGNFPGRFSGRQFSNSRSEMNVSTLELGDSALYLCASSSSGGSPREQYFGPGTRLTVT.

The V call is TRBV29-1, the J call TRBJ2-7, with TRBD1 matching 10 bases. CDR3 size: 14 residues. Per germline, CDR1 SQVTM and CDR2 ANQGSEA. V lost 6 bases to trimming and J lost 4 bases; unmatched junction nucleotides: 9. The DNA for the CDR3 is TGCAGCGTAACCACTCGGGACAGGGGATACGAGCAGTACTTC. Translated: CSVTTRDRGYEQYF.

This clone has only one observation. The chain uses TRBV18 and TRBJ2-1; the D gene is possibly TRBD2 (7 bases). The V end lost 1 base, the J end lost 1 base, and 8 bases lay between the germline ends. The CDR3 has 15 amino acids. Germline V gene lookup returns CDR1 KGHSH and CDR2 LQKENI. CDR3 sequence reads: CASSPQGGSYNEQFF. The CDR3 DNA is TGTGCCAGCTCACCACAGGGGGGGTCCTACAATGAGCAGTTCTTC.

The chain has TRBV7-6 and TRBJ2-6; 9 bases fit TRBD1. CDR3 length: 17 amino acids. V shed 4 bases, J shed 0 bases, and the junction held 4 bases outside the gene matches. CDR1 and CDR2 from the germline V gene are SGHVS and FNYEAQ. CDR3 loop: CASSWGQGSSGANVLTF. The CDR3 DNA reads as TGTGCCAGCAGCTGGGGACAGGGCTCCTCTGGGGCCAACGTCCTGACTTTC.

The chain recombines TRBV5-1 with TRBJ2-7; maybe TRBD2 (7 bases). The CDR3 loop spans 13 amino acids. Deletions cut 4 bases from V and 2 bases from J, with 10 bases between. Germline V lookup: CDR1 SGHRS, CDR2 YFSETQ. CDR3 region: CASSPGGPYEQYF. The CDR3 DNA reads as TGCGCCAGCAGCCCCGGGGGGCCCTACGAGCAGTACTTC.

This clone was counted between two and nine times. This chain joins TRBV5-1 and TRBJ2-1; 8 bases fit TRBD2. Germline lookup yields CDR1 SGHRS and CDR2 YFSETQ. CDR3 size: 14 residues. Trimming at V came to 0 bases and at J to 10 bases, leaving 6 bases not matched to a gene. The chain's CDR3 is CASSLDPSGGEQFF. Written as DNA, the CDR3 is TGCGCCAGCAGCTTGGATCCGAGCGGGGGAGAGCAGTTCTTC.

The chain employs TRBV18 and TRBJ1-2; D is unclear. The CDR3 spans 12 residues. Between the trimmed V and J ends, which lost 3 bases and 8 bases, there was a span of 10 bases. The germline CDR1 and CDR2 sequences are KGHSH and LQKENI. The CDR3 loop is CASSPRREGYTF. The CDR3 DNA reads as TGTGCCAGCTCACCCAGGCGGGAGGGCTACACCTTC.

V gene TRBV11-2 combines with J gene TRBJ1-5, with 7 bases lining up with TRBD1. Germline V lookup: CDR1 SGHAT, CDR2 FQNNGV. There are 15 residues in the CDR3. Germline trimming cut 5 bases from V and 1 base from J; bases unmatched to any gene: 5. CDR3 sequence (DNA): TGTGCCAGCAGCCCTGGACAGGAGAGCAATCAGCCCCAGCATTTT. Translation gives CASSPGQESNQPQHF.

The count of this clone is one. The gene calls are TRBV7-9 and TRBJ2-7; 9 bases are shared with TRBD1. This CDR3 is built from 15 residues. V shed 5 bases and J 2 bases; nucleotides not matched to a gene: 7. Germline CDR1 reads SEHNR; CDR2 reads FQNEAQ (reference sequence). CDR3 DNA sequence: TGTGCCAGCAGCCTAGGACAGGGGACAACCTACGAGCAGTACTTC. Residues: CASSLGQGTTYEQYF.

This clone was seen a single time. This chain joins TRBV5-1 and TRBJ2-5; perhaps TRBD2 as D (6 bases). Between the trimmed V and J ends, which lost 1 base and 2 bases, there was a span of 15 bases. CDR3 size: 16 residues. CDR1 and CDR2 from the germline V gene are SGHRS and YFSETQ. CDR3 sequence: CASSLLRLAAQETQYF. Here the CDR3 DNA reads TGCGCCAGCAGCTTGTTAAGATTAGCGGCACAAGAGACCCAGTACTTC. Supplemented by reference TRBV5-1 and TRBJ2-5, the full variable domain reads KAGVTQTPRYLIKTRGQQVTLSCSPISGHRSVSWYQQTPGQGLQFLFEYFSETQRNKGNFPGRFSGRQFSNSRSEMNVSTLELGDSALYLCASSLLRLAAQETQYFGPGTRLLVL.

V and J are TRBV19 and TRBJ2-1; perhaps TRBD2 as D (7 bases). The CDR3 runs to 15 residues. Germline values: CDR1 LNHDA, CDR2 SQIVND (reference sequence). Trimming pared 6 bases from V and 5 bases from J, leaving 17 bases between. This chain's CDR3 is CASRAPGGPDNEQFF. The CDR3 region has the DNA TGTGCCAGTAGGGCCCCCGGGGGGCCAGACAATGAGCAGTTCTTC.

This clone appeared a few times. V is TRBV19 and J is TRBJ1-1; D gene ambiguous. This CDR3 is built from 14 residues. With 1 base removed from V and 1 base from J, the gap between germline ends came to 7 bases. The germline CDR1 and CDR2 sequences are LNHDA and SQIVND (reference sequence). The DNA for the CDR3 is TGTGCCAGTAGTATAGCCACTACGAACACTGAAGCTTTCTTT. Its translation is CASSIATTNTEAFF.

The V gene is TRBV30, the J gene TRBJ2-7; a possible D gene is TRBD2 (5 bases). Trimming pared 5 bases from V and 9 bases from J, leaving 20 bases between. The germline V gene encodes CDR1 GTSNPN and CDR2 SVGIG (reference sequence). This CDR3 comprises 13 residues. DNA of the CDR3: TGTGCCTGGGGGGTCGGACTGGAAGGAGGGCAGTACTTC. Translation: CAWGVGLEGGQYF.

This chain uses TRBV27 with TRBJ2-3; 8 bases map to TRBD1. The V and J ends lost 7 bases and 3 bases, in that order; junction bases with no gene match: 3. This CDR3 has 13 residues. Germline values: CDR1 MNHEY, CDR2 SMNVEV (reference sequence). CDR3 protein: CASKGQATDTQYF. The CDR3 region has the DNA TGTGCCAGCAAGGGACAGGCGACAGATACGCAGTATTTT.

The chain carries TRBV19 and TRBJ2-6; maybe TRBD1 (6 bases). Looked up from germline, CDR1 is LNHDA and CDR2 is SQIVND (reference sequence). The V and J ends lost 3 bases and 0 bases respectively, with 12 bases between them. CDR3 length: 17 residues. The CDR3 region is CASSIAGTLSGANVLTF. CDR3 DNA sequence: TGTGCCAGTAGTATCGCCGGGACACTCTCTGGGGCCAACGTCCTGACTTTC.

The count of this clone is one. The chain is built from TRBV11-3 and TRBJ2-2; no clear D. Trimming took off 1 base at V and 6 bases at J, with 12 bases between the two ends. Per the germline V gene, CDR1 is SGHNT and CDR2 is YENEEA. This CDR3 is built from 15 residues. CDR3: CASSLAGPLAGELFF. In DNA, the CDR3 is TGTGCCAGCAGCTTAGCTGGGCCCTTGGCCGGGGAGCTGTTTTTT.

The rearrangement joins TRBV28 to TRBJ2-1, with TRBD2 matching over 7 bases. The ends lost 4 bases at V and 0 bases at J; junction bases unmatched: 6. CDR3 size: 16 residues. Germline assignment: CDR1 MDHEN and CDR2 SYDVKM. The CDR3 bases are TGTGCCAGCAGTTCCCCTAGCGGTTCCTCCTACAATGAGCAGTTCTTC. Translation gives CASSSPSGSSYNEQFF.

The genes are TRBV28 and TRBJ1-1, with 7 bases lining up with TRBD1. V shed 7 bases, J shed 5 bases, and the junction held 13 bases outside the gene matches. This CDR3 contains 15 residues. From germline, CDR1 is MDHEN and CDR2 SYDVKM. For the CDR3, the DNA is TGTGCCAGCACCCTCCCGGCGACAGGGAAAACTGAAGCTTTCTTT. It is translated as CASTLPATGKTEAFF. Together with reference TRBV28 and TRBJ1-1, the CDR3 gives the full variable domain: DVKVTQSSRYLVKRTGEKVFLECVQDMDHENMFWYRQDPGLGLRLIYFSYDVKMKEKGDIPEGYSVSREKKERFSLILESASTNQTSMYLCASTLPATGKTEAFFGQGTRLTVV.